These 18 T cell receptor beta chains were all obtained from the same sample, sequenced in a study of cytomegalovirus exposure and HLA in healthy donors. Researchers ran the PCR with 60 Vbeta and 13 Jbeta primers. The method was immunoSEQ multiplex PCR; TCRdb's version includes in-frame clones alone and lacks a portion of them. The repertoire holds 180,000 or so clones, with 76% as singletons. The sample taken for sequencing was PBMCs. The receptors here all came from a woman between 25 and 40 years old in good health and CMV-seropositive.

The table lists this clone with a few counts. The CDR3 coding sequence is TGTGCCAGCAGCCCGGGACAAGTAGGCGGGGAGCTGTTTTTT. This gives the protein CASSPGQVGGELFF. The J gene is TRBJ2-2, the V gene TRBV7-6; perhaps TRBD1 as D (6 bases). The CDR3 is made up of 14 amino acids. The germline gives CDR1 SGHVS, CDR2 FNYEAQ. Trimming cost V 5 bases and J 7 bases, with 14 bases left between them. The whole variable domain, remainder taken from reference TRBV7-6 and TRBJ2-2, is GAGVSQSPRYKVTKRGQDVALRCDPISGHVSLYWYRQALGQGPEFLTYFNYEAQQDKSGLPNDRFSAERPEGSISTLTIQRTEQRDSAMYRCASSPGQVGGELFFGEGSRLTVL.

This rearrangement joins TRBV2 to TRBJ2-2; possibly TRBD1 for D (6 bases). Trimming removed 6 bases from V and 3 bases from J, with 20 bases in between. Germline V gives CDR1 SNHLY, CDR2 FYNNEI. CDR3 length: 17 residues. The chain's CDR3 is CASRRQQGSPDTGELFF. The CDR3 coding sequence is TGTGCCAGCAGACGGCAACAGGGATCGCCGGACACCGGGGAGCTGTTTTTT. The whole variable domain, remainder taken from reference TRBV2 and TRBJ2-2, is EPEVTQTPSHQVTQMGQEVILRCVPISNHLYFYWYRQILGQKVEFLVSFYNNEISEKSEIFDDQFSVERPDGSNFTLKIRSTKLEDSAMYFCASRRQQGSPDTGELFFGEGSRLTVL.

This chain links TRBV5-4 with TRBJ2-3, with TRBD2 matching over 14 bases. Trimming at V came to 6 bases and at J to 6 bases, leaving 6 bases not matched to a gene. Germline V lookup: CDR1 SGHNT, CDR2 YYREEE (reference sequence). This CDR3 spans 15 amino acids. The DNA of the CDR3 is TGTGCCAGCAAGAGGGGACTAGCGGGGGCCGATACGCAGTATTTT. This encodes CASKRGLAGADTQYF.

This clone was picked up a small number of times. The V and J genes are TRBV27 and TRBJ1-2, with a possible D match to TRBD1 (5 bases). CDR1 and CDR2 (germline): MNHEY, SMNVEV (reference sequence). The CDR3 loop spans 17 amino acids. Trimming shortened V by 3 bases and J by 4 bases, and 21 bases separated the two germline ends. CDR3 nucleotide sequence: TGTGCCAGCAGTTTTAACAGGTTTGATGGATGGGGCTATGGCTACACCTTC. Protein sequence: CASSFNRFDGWGYGYTF.

There are a few counts of this clone. The CDR3 nucleotides are TGTGCCAGCTCACCCATCAGGGAAAATTTCGGAAACACCATATATTTT. The encoded protein is CASSPIRENFGNTIYF. The chain recombines TRBV18 with TRBJ1-3, with a possible D match to TRBD1 (5 bases). This CDR3 has 16 amino acids. V was cut by 3 bases and J by 4 bases, with 16 bases left in between. Germline V gives CDR1 KGHSH, CDR2 LQKENI. The entire variable domain, with the rest obtained from reference TRBV18 and TRBJ1-3, is as follows: NAGVMQNPRHLVRRRGQEARLRCSPMKGHSHVYWYRQLPEEGLKFMVYLQKENIIDESGMPKERFSAEFPKEGPSILRIQQVVRGDSAAYFCASSPIRENFGNTIYFGEGSWLTVV.

The J gene is TRBJ1-2, the V gene TRBV6-1; D is possibly TRBD1 (5 bases). The V and J ends lost 4 bases and 2 bases respectively, with 14 bases between them. The germline V gene has CDR1 MNHNS and CDR2 SASEGT. CDR3 length: 15 amino acids. The CDR3 bases are TGTGCCAGCAGTGTTCTCCCGACAGAGAACTATGGCTACACCTTC. As protein: CASSVLPTENYGYTF.

V is TRBV11-2 and J is TRBJ2-2; 10 bases are shared with TRBD1. The CDR3 runs 18 residues. CDR1 and CDR2 from the germline V gene are SGHAT and FQNNGV. After removal of 5 bases from V and 3 bases from J, the junction contained 12 bases not matched to a gene. CDR3 in DNA: TGTGCCAGCAGCCATGACAGGGGGCGAAGAAGGTACACCGGGGAGCTGTTTTTT. Translated, it gives CASSHDRGRRRYTGELFF.

CDR3 in DNA: TGTGCCAGCAGTGGCCCGGGACAGGGATACACCTTC. It encodes CASSGPGQGYTF. The chain is built from TRBV6-5 and TRBJ1-2; 9 bases match TRBD1. The CDR3 is 12 residues long. V trimming: 5 bases; J trimming: 11 bases; junction bases outside the gene matches: 6. Germline V gene data show CDR1 as MNHEY and CDR2 as SVGAGI.

With regard to this clone: A junction boundary mismatches the germline segment, possibly from a read error. Distinct nucleotide sequences in the sample also encode this CDR3. The rearrangement uses TRBV6-5 and TRBJ1-2, with TRBD1 matching over 7 bases. Germline V lookup: CDR1 MNHEY, CDR2 SVGAGI. This CDR3 is built from 12 residues. CDR3 DNA sequence: TGCGCCAGCCGGCGGACAGGCTATGGCTACACCTTC. It yields the protein CASRRTGYGYTF.

The chain uses TRBV7-8 and TRBJ2-5; 11 positions agree with TRBD2. Germline trimming cut 4 bases from V and 5 bases from J; bases unmatched to any gene: 3. The germline CDR1 and CDR2 sequences are SGHVS and FQNEAQ. This CDR3 has 14 residues. The CDR3 is CASSSASGGETQYF. As DNA, the CDR3 is TGTGCCAGCAGCTCGGCTAGCGGGGGGGAGACCCAGTACTTC.

V is TRBV11-1 and J is TRBJ2-1, with 7 bases identical to TRBD1. There are 13 residues in the CDR3. J was trimmed by 5 bases and V by 8 bases; bases with no gene match: 6. The V gene's germline CDR1 is SGHAT and CDR2 FQDESV (reference sequence). The DNA for the CDR3 is TGTGCCAGCGGAACAGGACAGGACAATGAGCAGTTCTTC. Translating gives CASGTGQDNEQFF. Supplemented by reference TRBV11-1 and TRBJ2-1, the full variable domain reads EAEVAQSPRYKITEKSQAVAFWCDPISGHATLYWYRQILGQGPELLVQFQDESVVDDSQLPKDRFSAERLKGVDSTLKIQPAELGDSAMYLCASGTGQDNEQFFGPGTRLTVL.

The chain recombines TRBV4-2 with TRBJ2-5; 7 bases agree with TRBD2. Per germline, CDR1 LGHNA and CDR2 YNFKEQ. V lost 0 bases, J lost 5 bases, and 9 bases stayed unmatched. The CDR3 runs 16 residues. The CDR3 DNA sequence: TGTGCCAGCAGCCAAGATCTCGCGGCCGGGAGGGAGACCCAGTACTTC. Its protein is CASSQDLAAGRETQYF.

This chain links TRBV28 with TRBJ1-2; 9 nucleotides align to TRBD1. CDR1 and CDR2 (germline): MDHEN, SYDVKM. V was pared by 5 bases and J by 5 bases, with 9 bases of the junction left unmatched. The CDR3 covers 15 residues. CDR3: CASSTHDRGLYGYTF. The CDR3 DNA sequence: TGTGCCAGCAGTACCCATGACAGGGGGTTATATGGCTACACCTTC.

As regards this clone: This same CDR3 is encoded by further DNA sequences in the sample. This chain joins TRBV5-1 and TRBJ2-5, with TRBD1 matching over 7 bases. The CDR3 totals 14 residues. With V trimmed by 0 bases and J by 1 base, 0 bases remained unmatched. CDR1 is SGHRS and CDR2 is YFSETQ in the germline V gene. The chain's CDR3 is CASSLGDSQETQYF. CDR3 DNA sequence: TGCGCCAGCAGCTTGGGGGACAGCCAAGAGACCCAGTACTTC.

The chain joins TRBV5-6 to TRBJ2-7, with 10 bases lining up with TRBD2. Germline-derived CDR1 and CDR2 are SGHDT and YYEEEE. The CDR3 contains 14 residues. V lost 3 bases, J lost 4 bases, and 4 bases stayed unmatched. The DNA of the CDR3 is TGTGCCAGCAGCTCGCTAGCGGGGGCTTACGAGCAGTACTTC. Translating it yields CASSSLAGAYEQYF.

This clone came up a few times. V usage is TRBV27 and J usage is TRBJ1-2; D possibly corresponds to TRBD1 (6 bases). CDR3 length: 14 amino acids. Germline CDR1 MNHEY, CDR2 SMNVEV (reference sequence). The V and J ends lost 11 bases and 3 bases respectively, with 19 bases between them. In DNA, the CDR3 is TGTGCCGCCAGGGGAACCGGGACGGACTATGGCTACACCTTC. This gives the protein CAARGTGTDYGYTF.

The chain employs TRBV7-9 and TRBJ1-2, with 7 bases that match TRBD1. J was trimmed by 2 bases and V by 4 bases; bases with no gene match: 1. Germline assignment: CDR1 SEHNR and CDR2 FQNEAQ (reference sequence). This CDR3 spans 13 amino acids. In DNA form, the CDR3 reads TGTGCCAGCAGCTCGGGACAGAACTATGGCTACACCTTC. This translates into CASSSGQNYGYTF.

This chain uses TRBV19 with TRBJ1-5, with D possibly TRBD1 on 5 matching bases. The CDR3 runs 14 residues. V lost 10 bases, J lost 1 base, and 14 bases lay in between. CDR1 and CDR2 from the germline V gene are LNHDA and SQIVND (reference sequence). Here the CDR3 DNA reads TGTGCCACCTCCTGGGGGGGAAGCAATCAGCCCCAGCATTTT. It specifies CATSWGGSNQPQHF. The full variable domain, its missing parts supplied by reference TRBV19 and TRBJ1-5, is DGGITQSPKYLFRKEGQNVTLSCEQNLNHDAMYWYRQDPGQGLRLIYYSQIVNDFQKGDIAEGYSVSREKKESFPLTVTSAQKNPTAFYLCATSWGGSNQPQHFGDGTRLSIL.